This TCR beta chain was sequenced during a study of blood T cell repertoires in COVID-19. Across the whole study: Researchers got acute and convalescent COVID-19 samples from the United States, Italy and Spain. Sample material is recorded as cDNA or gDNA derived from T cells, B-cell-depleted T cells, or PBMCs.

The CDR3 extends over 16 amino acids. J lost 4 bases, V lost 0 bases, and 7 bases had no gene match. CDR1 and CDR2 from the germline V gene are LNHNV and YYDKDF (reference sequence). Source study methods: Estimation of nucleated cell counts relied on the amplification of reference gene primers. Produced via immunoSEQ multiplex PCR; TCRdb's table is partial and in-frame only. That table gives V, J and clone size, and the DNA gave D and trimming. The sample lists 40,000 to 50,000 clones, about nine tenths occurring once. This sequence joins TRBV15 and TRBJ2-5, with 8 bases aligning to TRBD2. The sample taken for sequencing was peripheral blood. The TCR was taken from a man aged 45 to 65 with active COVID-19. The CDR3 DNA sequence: TGTGCCACCAGCAGAGAGGGGCTAGCGGGTTCAGAGACCCAGTACTTC. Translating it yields CATSREGLAGSETQYF.